This T cell receptor beta chain originates from a study of human versus mouse CDR3 diversity and MHC coevolution. Method: immunoSEQ multiplex PCR; TCRdb's copy keeps in-frame clones and lacks some. In the table there are more than 55,000 clones, around 94% of which are singletons. This CDR3 is built from 14 residues. Trimming cost V 2 bases and J 5 bases; bases outside gene matches: 3. From germline, CDR1 is SGHNT and CDR2 YYREEE (reference sequence). Sequenced sample: naive CD4+ T cells from blood. The subset is: CD45RO-negative CD62L-positive naive CD4 T cells. The V and J genes are TRBV5-4 and TRBJ1-2; the match to TRBD1 covers 10 bases. The TCR originated in a person aged 55 to 70 in good health. The CDR3 DNA sequence: TGTGCCAGCAGCTTCCCGGGACAGGGGTATGGCTACACCTTC. Translated, it gives CASSFPGQGYGYTF.